Below are 9 T cell receptor beta chains sequenced from a single sample in a study of blood T cell repertoires in COVID-19. The data were produced by immunoSEQ multiplex PCR, yet TCRdb's version contains in-frame clones alone and is incomplete. The sample lists tens of thousands of clones; around four fifths were seen once. The specimen was peripheral blood. These receptors all come from a woman in her 70s with acute or convalescent COVID-19.

J is TRBJ2-1 and V is TRBV20-1; 8 bases are shared with TRBD1. Germline V gives CDR1 DFQATT, CDR2 SNEGSKA (reference sequence). V dropped 3 bases and J dropped 2; count of bases not matched to a gene: 3. The CDR3 spans 14 residues. In DNA form, the CDR3 reads TGCAGTGCTAGTTCAGGGGGCACCTACAATGAGCAGTTCTTC. Encoded protein: CSASSGGTYNEQFF.

The CDR3: CASRGQSNYGYTF. The CDR3 nucleotides are TGTGCCAGCAGGGGACAGTCTAACTATGGCTACACCTTC. The chain couples TRBV6-5 to TRBJ1-2, with 7 bases fitting TRBD1. Germline lookup yields CDR1 MNHEY and CDR2 SVGAGI. The CDR3 consists of 13 residues. V shed 6 bases, J shed 0 bases, and the junction held 1 base outside the gene matches.

CDR3 residues: CASSPSVTYNEQFF. The CDR3 DNA follows: TGTGCCAGCAGCCCTTCAGTCACCTACAATGAGCAGTTCTTC. This chain joins TRBV7-2 and TRBJ2-1; D gene ambiguous. Germline V gene sequence: CDR1 SGHTA, CDR2 FQGNSA. The CDR3 length is 14 residues. V was clipped by 5 bases and J by 2 bases, with 10 bases between them.

V gene TRBV20-1 combines with J gene TRBJ1-2; 7 nucleotides agree with TRBD1. The CDR3 contains 11 residues. The V segment lost 5 bases and the J segment 8 bases; nucleotides outside the gene matches: 5. Germline lookup yields CDR1 DFQATT and CDR2 SNEGSKA (reference sequence). Written as DNA, the CDR3 is TGCAGTGCTGGGACAGTCACCGGCTACACCTTC. Translating gives CSAGTVTGYTF.

This rearrangement joins TRBV11-3 to TRBJ2-1, with 12 bases lining up with TRBD2. Losses at the gene ends were 1 base for V and 2 bases for J; bases not matched to a gene: 6. The CDR3 totals 18 residues. The V gene's germline CDR1 is SGHNT and CDR2 YENEEA. This CDR3 is CASSLGGRLAGAYNEQFF. CDR3 in DNA: TGTGCCAGCAGCTTAGGGGGGCGACTAGCGGGGGCCTACAATGAGCAGTTCTTC.

With respect to this clone: This may stem from a read error, because a much larger clone lies one nucleotide away. V and J are TRBV5-1 and TRBJ1-2; D unclear. In germline, CDR1 is SGHRS, CDR2 YFSETQ. V dropped 0 bases and J dropped 5 bases, with 5 bases sitting between them. CDR3 length: 12 amino acids. This CDR3 reads CASSLDSYGYTF. The CDR3, as DNA: TGCGCCAGCAGCTTGGACAGTTATGGCTACACCTTC.

The chain recombines TRBV27 with TRBJ2-4; 8 nucleotides match TRBD1. Per the germline V gene, CDR1 is MNHEY and CDR2 is SMNVEV (reference sequence). V lost 2 bases, J lost 7 bases, and 4 bases stayed unmatched. This CDR3 has 14 amino acids. CDR3 DNA: TGTGCCAGCAGTTTAGGACAGGGTGAGAACATTCAGTACTTC. Amino acid sequence: CASSLGQGENIQYF.

The chain couples TRBV6-1 to TRBJ1-1; D is possibly TRBD1 (5 bases). Trimming removed 3 bases at V and 3 bases at J, with 11 bases between. Germline V gives CDR1 MNHNS, CDR2 SASEGT. The CDR3 has 14 residues. CDR3 sequence: CASSDSGRYTEAFF. DNA of the CDR3: TGTGCCAGCAGTGATTCAGGGAGGTACACTGAAGCTTTCTTT.

V usage is TRBV3-1 (or the pseudogene TRBV3-2) and J usage is TRBJ1-2; D not resolved. The CDR3 runs to 13 residues. V lost 1 base and J 4 bases, leaving 7 bases between the germline ends. Germline V gene sequence: CDR1 LGHDT, CDR2 YNNKEL (reference sequence). CDR3 sequence (DNA): TGTGCCAGCAGCCAAGCAGTCACCTATGGCTACACCTTC. It translates to CASSQAVTYGYTF.